Below, one TCR beta chain is given with its context. Its antigen is not identified. No cell sorting was done before RNA was extracted from the tissue. The library came from three nested PCR rounds adapted from ARM-PCR protocols. TCRdb called the multiplex PCR reads again in MiXCR, with one record for every CDR3 protein. Among fewer than 150,000 distinct CDR3 sequences listed, about 71% were seen once. The V gene's germline CDR1 is SGHAT and CDR2 FQNNGV. V dropped 11 bases and J dropped 4; count of bases not matched to a gene: 19. CDR3 length: 16 residues. The data were obtained in a study of tumor and adjacent non-tumor tissue in lung cancer. Regarding the study as a whole: TCR diversity was significantly greater in tumor than normal lung tissue.

Sample: lung tumor tissue. The chain has TRBV11-2 and TRBJ1-1, with 7 bases fitting TRBD1. The receptor's source is a man in his fifties or sixties with small cell lung cancer. In nucleotides, the CDR3 is TGTGCCGGCTGCTTAGATGGATTCGCAGGGGGCACTGAAGCTTTCTTT. Protein sequence: CAGCLDGFAGGTEAFF.